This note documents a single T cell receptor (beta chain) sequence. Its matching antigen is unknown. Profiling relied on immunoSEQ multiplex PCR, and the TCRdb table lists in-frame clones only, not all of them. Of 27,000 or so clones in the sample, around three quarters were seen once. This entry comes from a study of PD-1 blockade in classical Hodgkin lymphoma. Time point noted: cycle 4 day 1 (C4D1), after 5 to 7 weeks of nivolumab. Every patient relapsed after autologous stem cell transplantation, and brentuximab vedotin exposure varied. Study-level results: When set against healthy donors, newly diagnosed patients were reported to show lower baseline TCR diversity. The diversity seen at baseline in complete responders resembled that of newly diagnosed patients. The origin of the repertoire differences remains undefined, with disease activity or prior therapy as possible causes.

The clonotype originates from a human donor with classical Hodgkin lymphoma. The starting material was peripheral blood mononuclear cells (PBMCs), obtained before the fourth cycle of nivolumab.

CDR3 protein: CASITPGRTDTQYF. The CDR3 DNA reads TGTGCCAGCATCACCCCGGGACGCACAGATACGCAGTATTTT. The chain links TRBV7-2 to TRBJ2-3; D tentatively reads TRBD1 or TRBD2 (5 bases each). The V gene lost 7 bases and the J gene lost 1 base, with 12 bases spanning the gap. CDR1 is SGHTA and CDR2 is FQGNSA in the germline V gene. The CDR3 is 14 residues long. The variable domain in full, completed from reference TRBV7-2 and TRBJ2-3, reads GAGVSQSPSNKVTEKGKDVELRCDPISGHTALYWYRQSLGQGLEFLIYFQGNSAPDKSGLPSDRFSAERTGGSVSTLTIQRTQQEDSAVYLCASITPGRTDTQYFGPGTRLTVL.